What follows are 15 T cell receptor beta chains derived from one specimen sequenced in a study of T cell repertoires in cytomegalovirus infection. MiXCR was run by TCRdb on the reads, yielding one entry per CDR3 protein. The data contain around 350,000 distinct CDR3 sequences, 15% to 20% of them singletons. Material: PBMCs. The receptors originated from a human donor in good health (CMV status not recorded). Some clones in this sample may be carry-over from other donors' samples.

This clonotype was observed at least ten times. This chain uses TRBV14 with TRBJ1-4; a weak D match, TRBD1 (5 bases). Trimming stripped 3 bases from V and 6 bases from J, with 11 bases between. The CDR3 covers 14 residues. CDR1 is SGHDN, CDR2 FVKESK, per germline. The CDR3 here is CASSQATAHEKLFF. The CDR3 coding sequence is TGTGCCAGCAGCCAGGCGACAGCCCATGAAAAACTGTTTTTT.

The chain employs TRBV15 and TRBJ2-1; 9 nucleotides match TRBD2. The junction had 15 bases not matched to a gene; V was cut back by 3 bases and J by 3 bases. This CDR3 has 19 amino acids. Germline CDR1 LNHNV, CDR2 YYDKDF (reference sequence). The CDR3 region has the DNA TGTGCCACCAGCAGTTCACGGTCGCTTCTAGCGGGGATCTACAATGAGCAGTTCTTC. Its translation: CATSSSRSLLAGIYNEQFF.

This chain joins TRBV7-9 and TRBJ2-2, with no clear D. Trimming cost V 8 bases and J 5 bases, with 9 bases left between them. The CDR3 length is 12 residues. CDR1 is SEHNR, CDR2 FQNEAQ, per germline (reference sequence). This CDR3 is CASVWGTGELFF. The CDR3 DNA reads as TGTGCCAGCGTTTGGGGAACCGGGGAGCTGTTTTTT.

CDR3 residues: CASSLRRIYGYTF. In nucleotides, the CDR3 is TGTGCCAGCAGCTTACGGCGGATCTATGGCTACACCTTC. V and J are TRBV7-6 and TRBJ1-2; D is unclear. The CDR3 has 13 residues. Germline V gives CDR1 SGHVS, CDR2 FNYEAQ. Trimming removed 2 bases at V and 4 bases at J, with 8 bases between.

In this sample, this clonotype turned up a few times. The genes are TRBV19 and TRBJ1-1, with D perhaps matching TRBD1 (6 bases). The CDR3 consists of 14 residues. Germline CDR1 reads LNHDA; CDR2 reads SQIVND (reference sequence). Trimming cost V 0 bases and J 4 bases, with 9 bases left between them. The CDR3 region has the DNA TGTGCCAGTAGTATAGATCAGGGGAGCACTGAAGCTTTCTTT. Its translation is CASSIDQGSTEAFF. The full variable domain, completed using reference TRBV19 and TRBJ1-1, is DGGITQSPKYLFRKEGQNVTLSCEQNLNHDAMYWYRQDPGQGLRLIYYSQIVNDFQKGDIAEGYSVSREKKESFPLTVTSAQKNPTAFYLCASSIDQGSTEAFFGQGTRLTVV.

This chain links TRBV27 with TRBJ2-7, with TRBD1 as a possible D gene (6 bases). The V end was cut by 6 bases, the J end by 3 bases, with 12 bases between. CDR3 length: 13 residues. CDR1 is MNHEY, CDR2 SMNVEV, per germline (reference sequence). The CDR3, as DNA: TGTGCCAGCAGCAGGGGATTCTACTACGAGCAGTACTTC. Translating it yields CASSRGFYYEQYF.

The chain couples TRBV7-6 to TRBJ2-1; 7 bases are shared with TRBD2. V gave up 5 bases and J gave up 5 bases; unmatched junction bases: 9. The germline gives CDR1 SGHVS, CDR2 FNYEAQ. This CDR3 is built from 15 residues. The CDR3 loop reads CASSPLGTINNEQFF. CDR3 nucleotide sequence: TGTGCCAGCAGCCCCCTTGGGACTATCAACAATGAGCAGTTCTTC.

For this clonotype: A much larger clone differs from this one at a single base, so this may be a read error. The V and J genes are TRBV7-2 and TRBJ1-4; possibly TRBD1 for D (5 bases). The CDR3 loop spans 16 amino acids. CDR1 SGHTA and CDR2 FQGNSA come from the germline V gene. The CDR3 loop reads CASSPEARGSGENLFF. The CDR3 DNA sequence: TGTGCCAGCAGCCCAGAGGCCCGGGGGAGTGGTGAAAACCTGTTTTTT.

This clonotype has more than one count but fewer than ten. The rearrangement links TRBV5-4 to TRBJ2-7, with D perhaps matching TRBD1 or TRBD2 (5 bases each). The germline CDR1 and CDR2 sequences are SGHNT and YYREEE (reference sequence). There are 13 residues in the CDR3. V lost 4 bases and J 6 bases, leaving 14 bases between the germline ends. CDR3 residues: CASSPRDGSEQYF. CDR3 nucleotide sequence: TGTGCCAGCAGCCCAAGGGACGGTAGCGAGCAGTACTTC. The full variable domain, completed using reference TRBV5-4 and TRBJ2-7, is ETGVTQSPTHLIKTRGQQVTLRCSSQSGHNTVSWYQQALGQGPQFIFQYYREEENGRGNFPPRFSGLQFPNYSSELNVNALELDDSALYLCASSPRDGSEQYFGPGTRLTVT.

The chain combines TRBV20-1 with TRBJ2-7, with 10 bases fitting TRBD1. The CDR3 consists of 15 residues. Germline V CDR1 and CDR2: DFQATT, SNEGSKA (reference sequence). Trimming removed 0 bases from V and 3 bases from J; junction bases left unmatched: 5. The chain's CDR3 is CSARDPGQGLYEQYF. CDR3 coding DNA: TGCAGTGCTAGAGATCCGGGACAGGGGCTCTACGAGCAGTACTTC.

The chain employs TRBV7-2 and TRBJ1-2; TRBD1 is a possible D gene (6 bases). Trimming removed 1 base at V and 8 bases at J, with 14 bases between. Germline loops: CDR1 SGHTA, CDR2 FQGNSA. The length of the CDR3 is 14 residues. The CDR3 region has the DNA TGTGCCAGCAGCTTAGACAGGGTGGTGGGGGGCTACACCTTC. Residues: CASSLDRVVGGYTF.

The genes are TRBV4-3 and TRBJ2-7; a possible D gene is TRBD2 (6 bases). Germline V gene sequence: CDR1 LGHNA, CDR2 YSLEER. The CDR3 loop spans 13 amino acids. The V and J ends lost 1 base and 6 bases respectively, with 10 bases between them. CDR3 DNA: TGCGCCAGCAGCCAAGCGGGGGAAGTCGAGCAGTACTTC. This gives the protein CASSQAGEVEQYF.

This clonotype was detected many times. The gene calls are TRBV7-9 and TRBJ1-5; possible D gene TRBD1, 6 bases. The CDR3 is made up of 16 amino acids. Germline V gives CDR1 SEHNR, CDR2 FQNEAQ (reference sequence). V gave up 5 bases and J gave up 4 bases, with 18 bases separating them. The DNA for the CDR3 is TGTGCCAGCAGCCCACAGGGAGGGCAGGGTAATCAGCCCCAGCATTTT. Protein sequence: CASSPQGGQGNQPQHF.

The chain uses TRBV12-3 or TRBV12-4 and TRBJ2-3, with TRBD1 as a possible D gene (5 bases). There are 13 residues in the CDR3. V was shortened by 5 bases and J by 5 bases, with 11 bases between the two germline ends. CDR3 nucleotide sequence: TGTGCCAGCAGTGCCCAGCAGGGAGATACGCAGTATTTT. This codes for CASSAQQGDTQYF.

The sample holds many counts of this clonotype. CDR3 DNA: TGCAGTGCGACACAGGGGGCGAATGAAAAACTGTTTTTT. The encoded protein is CSATQGANEKLFF. This sequence joins TRBV20-1 and TRBJ1-4, with 9 bases matching TRBD1. This CDR3 contains 13 residues. V shed 6 bases, J shed 5 bases, and the junction held 4 bases outside the gene matches. Germline values: CDR1 DFQATT, CDR2 SNEGSKA (reference sequence).